This T cell receptor beta chain was identified during a study of blood T cell repertoires in COVID-19. Study as a whole: COVID-19 samples, acute and convalescent, were from the United States, Italy and Spain. PBMCs, B-cell-depleted T cells, or T cells provided the cDNA or gDNA that made up the material.

How the authors handled the data: Estimated nucleated cell counts came from reference gene primer amplification. Using immunoSEQ multiplex PCR, the repertoire was profiled, and TCRdb retains in-frame clones only, with some absent. D and trimming come from the DNA, and the V and J calls and clone size come from that table. This table has about 300,000 clones, less than 90% appearing once. CDR3 length: 13 residues. Germline values: CDR1 MDHEN, CDR2 SYDVKM. Trimming pared 3 bases from V and 1 base from J, leaving 5 bases between. Sequencing was done on a sample of peripheral blood. This receptor was obtained from a human donor in a cohort sampled during active COVID-19. This chain connects TRBV28 to TRBJ2-3; D remains unclear. The CDR3 here is CASSLVGTDTQYF. DNA for the CDR3: TGTGCCAGCAGTTTGGTAGGCACAGATACGCAGTATTTT.